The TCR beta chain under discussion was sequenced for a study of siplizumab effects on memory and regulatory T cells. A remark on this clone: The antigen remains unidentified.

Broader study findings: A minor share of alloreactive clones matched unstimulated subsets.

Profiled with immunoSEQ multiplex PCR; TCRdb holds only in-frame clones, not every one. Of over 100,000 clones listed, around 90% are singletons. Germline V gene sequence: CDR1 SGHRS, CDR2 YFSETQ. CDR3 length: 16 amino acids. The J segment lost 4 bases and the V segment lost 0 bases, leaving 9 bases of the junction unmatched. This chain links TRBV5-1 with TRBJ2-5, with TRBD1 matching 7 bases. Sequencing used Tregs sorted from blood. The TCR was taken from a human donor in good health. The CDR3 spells CASSLGNVGGGETQYF. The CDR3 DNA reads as TGCGCCAGCAGCTTGGGAAATGTAGGGGGCGGAGAGACCCAGTACTTC. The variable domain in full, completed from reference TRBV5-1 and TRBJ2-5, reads KAGVTQTPRYLIKTRGQQVTLSCSPISGHRSVSWYQQTPGQGLQFLFEYFSETQRNKGNFPGRFSGRQFSNSRSEMNVSTLELGDSALYLCASSLGNVGGGETQYFGPGTRLLVL.